One sample yielded the 6 T cell receptor beta chains listed below, sequenced in a study of cytomegalovirus exposure and HLA in healthy donors. PCR used 60 Vbeta primers and 13 Jbeta primers. Measured with immunoSEQ multiplex PCR; TCRdb has only the in-frame clones, and not every one. This repertoire shows more than 150,000 clones, 70% to 80% found once; its top ten account for approximately 1.5%. Sequencing input: PBMCs. These receptors came from a male donor in good health and CMV-seronegative.

The V and J genes are TRBV2 and TRBJ1-6; TRBD1 agrees at 9 bases. This CDR3 has 15 amino acids. Germline CDR1 is SNHLY and CDR2 is FYNNEI. The V and J ends lost 2 bases and 9 bases, in that order; junction bases with no gene match: 5. The CDR3 region has the DNA TGTGCCAGCAGTGAATATGGGACAGGGTTTTCACCCCTCCACTTT. Amino acids: CASSEYGTGFSPLHF.

In the case of this clone: The same CDR3 is also encoded by other DNA sequences in this sample. This chain links TRBV19 with TRBJ1-5; 7 bases map to TRBD1. In germline, CDR1 is LNHDA, CDR2 SQIVND (reference sequence). The trim removed 4 bases at V and 5 bases at J, leaving 5 bases unmatched. The CDR3 consists of 14 residues. CDR3 residues: CASSTGQVHQPQHF. In DNA form, the CDR3 reads TGTGCCAGTAGTACAGGACAGGTGCATCAGCCCCAGCATTTT.

This clone was seen only a few times. V gene TRBV6-6 combines with J gene TRBJ2-6; the match to TRBD1 covers 7 bases. V shed 2 bases and J 0 bases; nucleotides not matched to a gene: 1. In germline, CDR1 is MNHNY, CDR2 SVGAGI (reference sequence). The CDR3 consists of 16 residues. The CDR3 coding sequence is TGTGCCAGCAGTTACAACAGGGGCTCTGGGGCCAACGTCCTGACTTTC. Its translation: CASSYNRGSGANVLTF.

The chain has TRBV4-2 and TRBJ1-6; D remains ambiguous. V gave up 2 bases and J gave up 0 bases, with 14 bases separating them. CDR1 is LGHNA and CDR2 is YNFKEQ in the germline V gene. CDR3 length: 18 residues. The chain's CDR3 is CASSQFKEPSSYNSPLHF. In DNA form, the CDR3 reads TGTGCCAGCAGCCAATTTAAGGAGCCCAGCTCCTATAATTCACCCCTCCACTTT.

This clone has only a few counts. V gene TRBV7-9 combines with J gene TRBJ1-3; a weak D match, TRBD1 (5 bases). The CDR3 is made up of 15 amino acids. Germline lookup yields CDR1 SEHNR and CDR2 FQNEAQ (reference sequence). Between the trimmed V and J ends, which lost 4 bases and 2 bases, there was a span of 12 bases. The CDR3 coding sequence is TGTGCCAGCAGCTCCCAGACAGAGCCTGGAAACACCATATATTTT. Translation gives CASSSQTEPGNTIYF.

The chain couples TRBV6-5 to TRBJ2-7; possible D gene TRBD2, 5 bases. This CDR3 spans 15 amino acids. V lost 0 bases and J 2 bases, leaving 11 bases between the germline ends. CDR1 is MNHEY and CDR2 is SVGAGI in the germline V gene. The CDR3 nucleotides read TGTGCCAGCAGTTACTCGTCGGGAACCACCTACGAGCAGTACTTC. Its translation: CASSYSSGTTYEQYF.